These T cell receptor beta chains were read from a single sample in a study of shared clonotypes between healthy human individuals. Measured with immunoSEQ multiplex PCR; TCRdb has only the in-frame clones, and not every one. The sample lists roughly 2.5 million clones, around 94% seen once, with about 0.13% in the top ten. The sequenced sample consisted of naive CD4+ T cells sorted from blood. The receptors were gathered from a man aged 18 to 30 in good health. Both conserved end residues are part of each CDR3. A D gene is named only where the DNA matches it firmly. Some rows have no size entry. The others give once, few or many, or a class for an expanded clone.

D gene	clone size	V gene	J gene	CDR3 protein	CDR3 DNA
TRBD1	NA	TRBV19	TRBJ2-2	CASSYPGQLSPGELFF	TGTGCCAGTAGTTATCCGGGACAGCTGAGTCCCGGGGAGCTGTTTTTT
NA	NA	TRBV30	TRBJ1-1	CAWSAILVSLNTEAFF	TGTGCCTGGAGTGCTATTTTGGTCAGCTTGAACACTGAAGCTTTCTTT
NA	NA	TRBV30	TRBJ1-6	CAWSSGYNSPLHF	TGTGCCTGGAGTAGCGGCTATAATTCACCCCTCCACTTT
TRBD1	NA	TRBV27	TRBJ2-7	CASSQFDRGYEQYF	TGTGCCAGCAGCCAATTTGACAGGGGCTACGAGCAGTACTTC
NA	NA	TRBV28	TRBJ1-4	CASSLGGAQGEKLFF	TGTGCCAGCAGTTTAGGAGGGGCGCAGGGTGAAAAACTGTTTTTT
TRBD2	NA	TRBV5-4	TRBJ2-3	CASSSPVGGPDTQYF	TGTGCCAGCAGTAGTCCCGTGGGAGGGCCAGATACGCAGTATTTT
NA	NA	TRBV2	TRBJ1-5	CASTTDRGNQPQHF	TGTGCCAGCACCACGGACAGAGGCAATCAGCCCCAGCATTTT
TRBD2	once	TRBV6-5	TRBJ2-1	CASSYSGGRPNEQFF	TGTGCCAGCAGTTACTCCGGCGGGAGACCCAATGAGCAGTTCTTC
TRBD2	once	TRBV5-6	TRBJ2-7	CASSFPGTRDEQYF	TGTGCCAGCAGCTTCCCCGGGACTAGGGACGAGCAGTACTTC
NA	NA	TRBV5-6	TRBJ1-5	CASSGRYSNQPQHF	TGTGCCAGCAGCGGGAGGTATAGCAATCAGCCCCAGCATTTT
NA	NA	TRBV5-1	TRBJ1-3	CASSLAGYGNTIYF	TGCGCCAGCAGCTTAGCGGGTTACGGAAACACCATATATTTT
NA	NA	TRBV7-2	TRBJ2-3	CASSLRAGTDTQYF	TGTGCCAGCAGCTTAAGGGCCGGCACAGATACGCAGTATTTT
TRBD1	NA	TRBV6-5	TRBJ2-2	CASSRGTANTGELFF	TGTGCCAGCAGTAGAGGGACAGCGAACACCGGGGAGCTGTTTTTT
TRBD1	NA	TRBV6-5	TRBJ1-2	CASGRTGLDGYTF	TGTGCCAGCGGTAGGACAGGCCTGGATGGCTACACCTTC
TRBD2	NA	TRBV4-1	TRBJ2-1	CASSPGLAGSIWPNEQFF	TGCGCCAGCAGCCCGGGACTAGCGGGATCTATATGGCCCAATGAGCAGTTCTTC
NA	NA	TRBV19	TRBJ2-5	CASSIGAGTVGLETQYF	TGTGCCAGTAGTATAGGGGCGGGAACGGTGGGGCTGGAGACCCAGTACTTC
TRBD2	NA	TRBV7-9	TRBJ2-3	CASSLLAGSTDTQYF	TGTGCCAGCAGCTTACTAGCGGGAAGCACAGATACGCAGTATTTT
NA	NA	TRBV6-5	TRBJ2-6	CASSPQGTGANVLTF	TGTGCCAGCAGCCCCCAGGGGACCGGGGCCAACGTCCTGACTTTC
NA	NA	TRBV2	TRBJ2-4	CASSENGRF	TGTGCCAGCAGTGAAAATGGACGGTTC
NA	NA	TRBV5-1	TRBJ2-2	CASSLYGNGELFF	TGCGCCAGCAGCTTGTACGGGAACGGGGAGCTGTTTTTT
TRBD1	NA	TRBV30	TRBJ2-7	CAWSGTGFEQYF	TGTGCCTGGAGTGGGACAGGGTTCGAGCAGTACTTC
NA	NA	TRBV18	TRBJ1-4	CASSLVTGNEKLFF	TGTGCCAGCTCACTAGTCACAGGGAATGAAAAACTGTTTTTT
TRBD2	NA	TRBV10-3	TRBJ2-5	CAIMVAGEETQYF	TGTGCCATCATGGTAGCGGGGGAAGAGACCCAGTACTTC
TRBD1	NA	TRBV7-2	TRBJ2-7	CASMTGGGREQYF	TGTGCCAGCATGACAGGGGGCGGGAGGGAGCAGTACTTC
TRBD2	NA	TRBV5-4	TRBJ2-3	CASSLRLAGSTDTQYF	TGTGCCAGCAGCTTACGACTAGCGGGAAGTACAGATACGCAGTATTTT
TRBD2	NA	TRBV5-6	TRBJ2-5	CASSTVRGGQETQYF	TGTGCCAGCAGCACAGTGCGGGGGGGTCAAGAGACCCAGTACTTC
TRBD1	NA	TRBV10-3	TRBJ1-4	CAISNPGGMTEKLFF	TGTGCCATCAGTAACCCAGGGGGCATGACCGAAAAACTGTTTTTT
NA	NA	TRBV5-4	TRBJ2-4	CASSRGGATKNIQYF	TGTGCCAGCAGCCGAGGGGGGGCAACCAAAAACATTCAGTACTTC
TRBD1	NA	TRBV11-2	TRBJ2-7	CASSATGLYEQYF	TGTGCCAGCAGCGCGACAGGGCTCTACGAGCAGTACTTC
NA	NA	TRBV25-1	TRBJ2-3	CASSAKTGTDTQYF	TGTGCCAGCAGTGCCAAGACAGGAACAGATACGCAGTATTTT
TRBD2	NA	TRBV6-1	TRBJ2-3	CASSVYSGDLTSTDTQYF	TGTGCCAGCAGTGTTTACAGCGGGGACCTAACTAGCACAGATACGCAGTATTTT
NA	NA	TRBV10-3	TRBJ1-3	CAISPHEGISGNTIYF	TGTGCCATCAGCCCTCATGAAGGGATCTCTGGAAACACCATATATTTT
TRBD2	NA	TRBV6-4	TRBJ2-3	CASSDAGTSGTPDTQYF	TGTGCCAGCAGTGACGCTGGGACTAGCGGGACCCCAGATACGCAGTATTTT
TRBD1	NA	TRBV6-4	TRBJ1-5	CASSEGTGGQPQHF	TGTGCCAGCAGTGAGGGGACAGGGGGTCAGCCCCAGCATTTT
NA	NA	TRBV5-1	TRBJ2-3	CASRWTGVADTQYF	TGCGCCAGCAGGTGGACGGGAGTGGCAGATACGCAGTATTTT
TRBD2	once	TRBV28	TRBJ2-2	CASRGEGSGELFF	TGTGCCAGCAGAGGGGAGGGGAGCGGGGAGCTGTTTTTT
NA	NA	TRBV27	TRBJ2-7	CASRKTPSYEQYF	TGTGCCAGCAGAAAGACACCCTCCTACGAGCAGTACTTC
NA	NA	TRBV25-1	TRBJ2-1	CASSDGYNEQFF	TGTGCCAGCAGTGACGGATACAATGAGCAGTTCTTC
TRBD1	once	TRBV28	TRBJ1-5	CASGPPRQGLLHF	TGTGCCAGCGGCCCCCCAAGACAGGGCCTTCTACATTTT
NA	few	TRBV19	TRBJ1-6	CASTPSYNSPLHF	TGTGCCAGTACTCCGAGCTATAATTCACCCCTCCACTTT
NA	NA	TRBV28	TRBJ2-7	CASSLPEDYEQYF	TGTGCCAGCAGTTTACCCGAGGACTACGAGCAGTACTTC
NA	NA	TRBV6-6	TRBJ2-7	CASSGGGLTYEQYF	TGTGCCAGCAGCGGGGGAGGTCTCACCTACGAGCAGTACTTC
NA	NA	TRBV19	TRBJ1-1	CASSSLARGNTEAFF	TGTGCCAGTAGTAGCCTTGCCAGGGGAAACACTGAAGCTTTCTTT
NA	NA	TRBV5-1	TRBJ1-2	CASSTGGQGRGDYGYTF	TGCGCCAGCAGCACTGGGGGTCAGGGCCGAGGGGACTATGGCTACACCTTC
NA	NA	TRBV19	TRBJ1-5	CASSIVRGNQPQHF	TGTGCCAGTAGTATAGTGAGGGGCAATCAGCCCCAGCATTTT
NA	NA	TRBV18	TRBJ1-2	CASSPQGERYGYTF	TGTGCCAGCTCACCTCAAGGGGAGCGGTATGGCTACACCTTC
NA	NA	TRBV10-3	TRBJ1-2	CAISPGAGYTF	TGTGCCATCAGCCCAGGGGCTGGCTACACCTTC
NA	few	TRBV7-9	TRBJ2-4	CASSLVWRAKNIQYF	TGTGCCAGCAGCTTAGTGTGGCGCGCCAAAAACATTCAGTACTTC
TRBD1	NA	TRBV6-1	TRBJ1-5	CASSAGTELNQPQHF	TGTGCCAGCAGCGCCGGGACAGAGCTGAATCAGCCCCAGCATTTT
NA	NA	TRBV30	TRBJ2-1	CAWSSGGSSYNEQFF	TGTGCCTGGAGCTCCGGGGGAAGCTCCTACAATGAGCAGTTCTTC
TRBD1	few	TRBV18	TRBJ2-1	CASSPGTGAYNEQFF	TGTGCCAGCTCACCAGGGACAGGGGCCTACAATGAGCAGTTCTTC
TRBD2	many	TRBV5-1	TRBJ2-3	CASSLRERQDTQYF	TGCGCCAGCAGCCTGCGGGAGAGGCAAGATACGCAGTATTTT
NA	NA	TRBV18	TRBJ2-2	CASSPPTGGTGELFF	TGTGCCAGCTCACCACCAACAGGAGGGACCGGGGAGCTGTTTTTT